The following is a TCR beta chain sequence with its context. Some clones are missing from TCRdb's copy, which holds only in-frame ones; the method was immunoSEQ multiplex PCR. The sample yields about 140,000 clones, approximately 94% seen once. The sample comes from a study of T cell responses to AZD1222 COVID-19 vaccine. Germline values: CDR1 LNHDA, CDR2 SQIVND (reference sequence). The length of the CDR3 is 15 residues. J lost 4 bases, V lost 3 bases, and 9 bases had no gene match. This sequence originates from an adult in good health. Sequencing used peripheral blood, obtained on day 0 of AZD1222 vaccination. This rearrangement joins TRBV19 to TRBJ2-7, with 7 bases fitting TRBD2. CDR3 sequence: CASSMGGAGEYEQYF. In DNA form, the CDR3 reads TGTGCCAGTAGTATGGGAGGGGCTGGAGAGTACGAGCAGTACTTC.